Presented here are 20 T cell receptor beta chains from one specimen sequenced in a study of breast tumors, draining lymph nodes, adjacent tissues. TCRdb re-called the multiplex PCR reads with MiXCR, one entry per CDR3 protein. The sample consists of about 300,000 distinct CDR3 sequences, 30% of them appearing once. The lymph nodes were axillary draining lymph nodes from breast cancer patients. Sequencing input: axillary lymph node tissue. The origin of the receptors is a female donor with breast cancer. Some clones in this sample may be carry-over from other donors' samples.

The chain links TRBV29-1 to TRBJ1-2, with a weak D call TRBD1 (6 bases). V lost 0 bases and J 10 bases, leaving 15 bases between the germline ends. Germline loops: CDR1 SQVTM, CDR2 ANQGSEA. The CDR3 consists of 13 residues. CDR3 in amino acids: CSVEDRGGLDYTF. The DNA of the CDR3 is TGCAGCGTTGAAGATCGGGGGGGCCTTGACTACACCTTC.

The J gene is TRBJ2-7, the V gene TRBV28; 8 bases are shared with TRBD2. In germline, CDR1 is MDHEN, CDR2 SYDVKM. The CDR3 is made up of 14 amino acids. The V and J ends lost 6 bases and 10 bases, in that order; junction bases with no gene match: 14. In DNA, the CDR3 is TGTGCCAGCAGCGCAGCGGGGACTAGTAGTTCCCAGTACTTC. Protein product: CASSAAGTSSSQYF.

This clonotype was detected only a few times. At one end, the junction sequence differs from germline, possibly due to a read error. V is TRBV20-1 and J is TRBJ2-7; possible D gene TRBD1, 5 bases. The CDR3 extends over 11 amino acids. Germline CDR1 is DFQATT and CDR2 is SNEGSKA (reference sequence). The CDR3 here is CSAIRRGEQSF. DNA for the CDR3: TGCAGTGCTATCCGAAGGGGCGAGCAGTCCTTC.

This clonotype was recorded many times. The chain joins TRBV24-1 to TRBJ1-5, with 10 bases matching TRBD1. The ends lost 4 bases at V and 0 bases at J; junction bases unmatched: 11. Looked up from germline, CDR1 is KGHDR and CDR2 is SFDVKD. The CDR3 is made up of 19 amino acids. The CDR3 DNA reads TGTGCCACCAGTGACTCCGCCGGGACAGGGGTTTATAGCAATCAGCCCCAGCATTTT. This sequence encodes CATSDSAGTGVYSNQPQHF.

The rearrangement links TRBV2 to TRBJ2-2; tentatively, D is TRBD2 (5 bases). Germline V CDR1 and CDR2: SNHLY, FYNNEI. Trimming removed 8 bases at V and 2 bases at J, with 18 bases between. The CDR3 covers 16 residues. The CDR3 is CASSPHTRGNTGELFF. The DNA of the CDR3 is TGTGCCAGCTCACCTCACACTAGAGGAAACACCGGGGAGCTGTTTTTT. The whole variable domain, filled in from reference TRBV2 and TRBJ2-2, reads EPEVTQTPSHQVTQMGQEVILRCVPISNHLYFYWYRQILGQKVEFLVSFYNNEISEKSEIFDDQFSVERPDGSNFTLKIRSTKLEDSAMYFCASSPHTRGNTGELFFGEGSRLTVL.

This clonotype came up many times. The gene calls are TRBV5-8 and TRBJ2-5; TRBD2 matches at 11 bases. CDR1 and CDR2 (germline): SGHTS, YDEGEE. The CDR3 is made up of 17 amino acids. The V gene end was trimmed by 0 bases and the J gene end by 2 bases; junction bases not matched to a gene: 6. CDR3 protein: CASSLGVGTSGQETQYF. CDR3 bases: TGTGCCAGCAGCTTGGGGGTCGGGACTAGCGGACAAGAGACCCAGTACTTC.

Written as DNA, the CDR3 is TGCGCCAGCAGTTCCGACACCGACTCTGGAAACACCTTC. Translated: CASSSDTDSGNTF. The V gene is TRBV10-1, the J gene TRBJ1-2; D remains ambiguous. Germline loops: CDR1 WNHNN, CDR2 SYGVQD (reference sequence). This CDR3 comprises 13 residues. V was cut by 5 bases and J by 12 bases, with 19 bases left in between.

The table lists this clonotype with many counts. The chain recombines TRBV5-1 with TRBJ2-1; no definite D call. Per germline, CDR1 SGHRS and CDR2 YFSETQ. V lost 5 bases and J 5 bases, leaving 5 bases between the germline ends. The CDR3 is 11 residues long. The CDR3 loop is CASRQNNEQFF. The CDR3, as DNA: TGCGCCAGCAGACAAAACAATGAGCAGTTCTTC.

This clonotype has at least ten counts. V and J are TRBV20-1 and TRBJ2-1, with a possible D match to TRBD2 (6 bases). Trimming removed 3 bases at V and 8 bases at J, with 14 bases between. The CDR3 consists of 13 residues. Germline CDR1 and CDR2: DFQATT and SNEGSKA (reference sequence). This chain's CDR3 is CSARGGMGDEQFF. The CDR3 DNA reads TGCAGTGCTAGGGGCGGGATGGGCGATGAGCAGTTCTTC.

This clonotype was observed many times. V is TRBV6-5 and J is TRBJ2-7, with D possibly called TRBD1 or TRBD2 (8 bases each). The CDR3 is made up of 16 amino acids. Germline V lookup: CDR1 MNHEY, CDR2 SVGAGI. The V and J ends lost 0 bases and 5 bases respectively, with 17 bases between them. This CDR3 reads CASSYSFGRGQDEQYF. Here the CDR3 DNA reads TGTGCCAGCAGTTACTCGTTCGGGAGGGGACAGGACGAGCAGTACTTC.

This clonotype was detected many times. The rearrangement joins TRBV6-2 or TRBV6-3 to TRBJ2-7; D possibly corresponds to TRBD2 (5 bases). This CDR3 comprises 15 residues. Germline V gene sequence: CDR1 MNHEY, CDR2 SVGEGT. Trimming shortened V by 2 bases and J by 3 bases, and 14 bases separated the two germline ends. The CDR3 DNA reads TGTGCCAGCAGTTACACGGTGAGGGCAGACTACGAGCAGTACTTC. It is translated as CASSYTVRADYEQYF.

This clonotype was detected ten times or more. V gene TRBV19 combines with J gene TRBJ2-2, with 9 bases aligning to TRBD2. V gave up 6 bases and J gave up 4 bases; unmatched junction bases: 6. Germline-derived CDR1 and CDR2 are LNHDA and SQIVND (reference sequence). This CDR3 is 15 amino acids long. This chain's CDR3 is CASRPSGTLTGELFF. CDR3 nucleotides: TGTGCCAGTAGGCCTAGCGGGACTCTCACCGGGGAGCTGTTTTTT.

As concerns this clonotype: A much larger clone differs from this one at a single base, so this may be a read error. The J gene is TRBJ2-3, the V gene TRBV5-1, with 7 bases fitting TRBD1. The germline V gene has CDR1 SGHRS and CDR2 YFSETQ. V was pared by 4 bases and J by 0 bases, with 17 bases of the junction left unmatched. This CDR3 is built from 19 residues. The CDR3, as DNA: TGCGCCAGCAGCGTACAGGGGCCCCACCTCACTTCTAGCACAGATACGCAGTATTTT. It yields the protein CASSVQGPHLTSSTDTQYF.

This clonotype occurred many times. The chain combines TRBV7-2 with TRBJ2-5; no reliable D call. Germline CDR1 SGHTA, CDR2 FQGNSA. This CDR3 is 13 amino acids long. Trimming left V 5 bases short and J 2 bases short, with 9 bases between. CDR3 sequence (DNA): TGTGCCAGCAGCCCTCACATACAAGAGACCCAGTACTTC. It is translated as CASSPHIQETQYF.

This clonotype has a handful of counts. The CDR3 is CASSFEGVNTEAFF. DNA for the CDR3: TGTGCCAGCAGCTTCGAGGGGGTGAACACTGAAGCTTTCTTT. V usage is TRBV7-9 and J usage is TRBJ1-1; tentative D call: TRBD1 (6 bases). CDR1 is SEHNR, CDR2 FQNEAQ, per germline (reference sequence). Trimming removed 3 bases from V and 0 bases from J, with 8 bases in between. This CDR3 has 14 residues.

This clonotype was counted ten times or more. The V and J genes are TRBV28 and TRBJ2-7; TRBD1 is a possible D gene (5 bases). Trimming removed 5 bases at V and 6 bases at J, with 14 bases between. The CDR3 is 13 residues long. Per germline, CDR1 MDHEN and CDR2 SYDVKM. In DNA, the CDR3 is TGTGCCAGCAGTAGGACGGACACTTCCGAGCAGTACTTC. Translation gives CASSRTDTSEQYF. The full variable domain, with the rest looked up from reference TRBV28 and TRBJ2-7, is DVKVTQSSRYLVKRTGEKVFLECVQDMDHENMFWYRQDPGLGLRLIYFSYDVKMKEKGDIPEGYSVSREKKERFSLILESASTNQTSMYLCASSRTDTSEQYFGPGTRLTVT.

This chain links TRBV7-2 with TRBJ2-2; 15 nucleotides align to TRBD2. Trimming took 6 bases from V and 7 from J; bases not matched to a gene: 18. This CDR3 spans 20 amino acids. The V gene's germline CDR1 is SGHTA and CDR2 FQGNSA. The CDR3 loop reads CASSNTGTSGRPLGGGELFF. DNA of the CDR3: TGTGCCAGCAGTAATACCGGGACTAGCGGGAGGCCTCTCGGGGGCGGGGAGCTGTTTTTT.

A note on this clonotype: The CDR3 ends on some other residue instead of the conserved phenylalanine or tryptophan, so this is likely a read error. This CDR3 is CASSEASGRAAGELFV. CDR3 sequence (DNA): TGCGCCAGCAGTGAAGCCAGCGGGAGGGCGGCCGGGGAGCTGTTTGTC. V gene TRBV10-1 combines with J gene TRBJ2-2; 10 bases line up with TRBD2. CDR1 and CDR2 from the germline V gene are WNHNN and SYGVQD (reference sequence). The CDR3 is 16 amino acids. V was pared by 3 bases and J by 6 bases, with 7 bases of the junction left unmatched.

This clonotype was seen many times. The chain combines TRBV20-1 with TRBJ2-3, with D unclear. Trimming removed 7 bases at V and 2 bases at J, with 10 bases between. This CDR3 comprises 12 residues. Germline lookup yields CDR1 DFQATT and CDR2 SNEGSKA (reference sequence). The CDR3 DNA reads as TGCAGTGGGGCAGTTAACACAGATACGCAGTATTTT. Translation gives CSGAVNTDTQYF.

This clonotype was picked up many times. This chain uses TRBV11-2 with TRBJ1-4; perhaps TRBD1 as D (6 bases). This CDR3 region has 13 residues. Germline-derived CDR1 and CDR2 are SGHAT and FQNNGV. The V gene lost 5 bases and the J gene lost 7 bases, with 11 bases spanning the gap. Here the CDR3 reads CASSLYRVEKLFF. CDR3 coding DNA: TGTGCCAGCAGCCTATACAGGGTTGAAAAACTGTTTTTT.